The next 17 T cell receptor beta chains were all read from a single sample in a study of blood T cell repertoires in COVID-19. TCRdb's table, derived via immunoSEQ multiplex PCR, lists solely in-frame clones and lacks some. Of about 51,000 clones listed, roughly 91% are singletons. The sequenced material came from peripheral blood. The receptors originated from a man between 45 and 60 years old with active COVID-19.

The rearrangement joins TRBV5-1 to TRBJ1-1, with no clear D. Germline CDR1 and CDR2: SGHRS and YFSETQ. There are 14 residues in the CDR3. The ends were cut back, 4 bases at V and 6 bases at J, with 16 bases in the middle. The CDR3 loop reads CASSPGNEYAEAFF. For the CDR3, the DNA is TGCGCCAGCAGCCCCGGGAACGAGTACGCTGAAGCTTTCTTT.

This rearrangement joins TRBV9 to TRBJ2-2, with TRBD2 matching over 7 bases. This CDR3 spans 17 amino acids. Per germline, CDR1 SGDLS and CDR2 YYNGEE. Losses at the gene ends were 0 bases for V and 4 bases for J; bases not matched to a gene: 9. CDR3 DNA sequence: TGTGCCAGCAGCGTAGCTTCCGGGAGGTTAAGCACCGGGGAGCTGTTTTTT. Translation gives CASSVASGRLSTGELFF.

The chain is built from TRBV6-5 and TRBJ1-2, with 7 bases identical to TRBD1. The junction had 11 bases not matched to a gene; V was cut back by 6 bases and J by 7 bases. CDR3 size: 14 residues. Germline values: CDR1 MNHEY, CDR2 SVGAGI. The CDR3 sequence is CASRGDSVSSGYTF. The CDR3 coding sequence is TGTGCCAGCAGGGGGGACAGTGTCTCGTCTGGCTACACCTTC.

V usage is TRBV30 and J usage is TRBJ1-1; D might be TRBD1 (6 bases). CDR3 length: 12 residues. Germline-derived CDR1 and CDR2 are GTSNPN and SVGIG (reference sequence). V lost 5 bases and J lost 1, with 8 bases in between. For the CDR3, the DNA is TGTGCCTGGCAACAGGGGAACACTGAAGCTTTCTTT. Its protein product is CAWQQGNTEAFF.

The chain combines TRBV30 with TRBJ2-3, with 9 bases that match TRBD1. The V gene's germline CDR1 is GTSNPN and CDR2 SVGIG (reference sequence). CDR3 length equals 22 residues. Unmatched junction bases numbered 24, after V lost 1 base and J lost 1 base. CDR3 amino acids: CAWSGRSEGQGAHGSRTDTQYF. Here the CDR3 DNA reads TGTGCCTGGAGTGGCCGTTCCGAGGGACAGGGCGCACACGGGTCACGCACAGATACGCAGTATTTT.

Here the CDR3 reads CASGTSGGTDTQYF. The CDR3 DNA sequence: TGTGCCAGTGGGACTAGCGGGGGCACAGATACGCAGTATTTT. V and J are TRBV19 and TRBJ2-3; 13 nucleotides match TRBD2. With 8 bases clipped from V and 1 base from J, the junction kept 0 bases outside the gene matches. CDR1 and CDR2 (germline): LNHDA, SQIVND (reference sequence). This CDR3 is 14 amino acids long.

The table lists this clone with a count of one. This chain uses TRBV6-5 with TRBJ1-3; a weak D match, TRBD1 (6 bases). The germline gives CDR1 MNHEY, CDR2 SVGAGI. V was cut by 5 bases and J by 4 bases, with 12 bases left in between. The CDR3 length is 14 residues. The CDR3 reads CASSIDRRGNTIYF. The CDR3 DNA sequence: TGTGCCAGCAGTATTGACAGGAGAGGAAACACCATATATTTT.

V usage is TRBV18 and J usage is TRBJ2-1; D call uncertain. The germline CDR1 and CDR2 sequences are KGHSH and LQKENI. Between the trimmed V and J ends, which lost 3 bases and 5 bases, there was a span of 5 bases. The CDR3 sequence is 12 residues long. The CDR3 DNA is TGTGCCAGCTCACCTTACAACAATGAGCAGTTCTTC. Its translation is CASSPYNNEQFF.

The chain is built from TRBV27 and TRBJ2-1; 9 positions agree with TRBD2. The CDR3 contains 16 residues. Looked up from germline, CDR1 is MNHEY and CDR2 is SMNVEV (reference sequence). J lost 6 bases, V lost 6 bases, and 12 bases had no gene match. The CDR3 sequence is CASRTTRLAGTNEQFF. For the CDR3, the DNA is TGTGCCAGCAGGACGACCCGGCTAGCGGGAACCAATGAGCAGTTCTTC.

V usage is TRBV6-2 or TRBV6-3 and J usage is TRBJ2-3, with 13 nucleotides matching TRBD2. Trimming cost V 4 bases and J 2 bases; bases outside gene matches: 6. Germline V gene sequence: CDR1 MNHEY, CDR2 SVGEGT. This CDR3 contains 17 residues. CDR3 amino acids: CASSSRTSGGPTDTQYF. The CDR3 bases are TGTGCCAGCAGTTCCCGGACTAGCGGGGGCCCCACAGATACGCAGTATTTT.

The V and J genes are TRBV6-5 and TRBJ1-4; the match to TRBD1 covers 8 bases. The CDR3 has 15 residues. Germline loops: CDR1 MNHEY, CDR2 SVGAGI. Losses at the gene ends were 6 bases for V and 7 bases for J; bases not matched to a gene: 10. The CDR3 loop reads CASSRQGPVGEKLFF. As DNA, the CDR3 is TGTGCCAGCAGCCGACAGGGGCCTGTAGGTGAAAAACTGTTTTTT.

The rearrangement links TRBV7-9 to TRBJ1-1; D is ambiguous. Germline CDR1 is SEHNR and CDR2 is FQNEAQ (reference sequence). The length of the CDR3 is 13 residues. The V end lost 5 bases, the J end lost 1 base, and 8 bases lay between the germline ends. CDR3 loop: CASSPRGNTEAFF. The CDR3 DNA follows: TGTGCCAGCAGCCCCCGGGGGAACACTGAAGCTTTCTTT.

The rearrangement joins TRBV18 to TRBJ1-4; TRBD1 is a possible D gene (6 bases). The V gene's germline CDR1 is KGHSH and CDR2 LQKENI. CDR3 length equals 15 residues. V lost 2 bases, J lost 3 bases, and 10 bases lay in between. CDR3 residues: CASSPSTGPNEKLFF. As DNA, the CDR3 is TGTGCCAGCTCACCATCGACAGGCCCTAATGAAAAACTGTTTTTT.

Only a few counts were recorded for this clone. The chain links TRBV12-3 or TRBV12-4 to TRBJ2-7; D not resolved. The CDR3 consists of 12 residues. Between the trimmed V and J ends, which lost 3 bases and 6 bases, there was a span of 9 bases. CDR3 nucleotide sequence: TGTGCCAGCAGTTTGGCCACAAGCGAGCAGTACTTC. Translation gives CASSLATSEQYF.

This rearrangement joins TRBV19 to TRBJ1-3; D uncertain. This CDR3 spans 14 amino acids. Germline V gene data show CDR1 as LNHDA and CDR2 as SQIVND (reference sequence). The V and J ends lost 3 bases and 0 bases respectively, with 6 bases between them. The CDR3 reads CASSIMSSGNTIYF. The DNA of the CDR3 is TGTGCCAGTAGTATCATGAGCTCTGGAAACACCATATATTTT.

J is TRBJ1-5 and V is TRBV10-2, with a weak D call TRBD1 (5 bases). Trimming stripped 8 bases from V and 0 bases from J, with 8 bases between. Germline values: CDR1 WSHSY, CDR2 SAAADI. The CDR3 is made up of 13 amino acids. The CDR3 protein is CASDRVSNQPQHF. As DNA, the CDR3 is TGCGCCAGCGACAGAGTTAGCAATCAGCCCCAGCATTTT.

The V call is TRBV19, the J call TRBJ2-5; 7 bases align to TRBD1. After removal of 7 bases from V and 3 bases from J, the junction contained 5 bases not matched to a gene. The CDR3 runs 13 residues. CDR1 and CDR2 (germline): LNHDA, SQIVND (reference sequence). CDR3: CASTGTAKETQYF. The CDR3 DNA follows: TGTGCCAGTACCGGGACAGCTAAAGAGACCCAGTACTTC.